Listed here are 20 T cell receptor beta chains from one sample, sequenced in a study of cytomegalovirus exposure and HLA in healthy donors. PCR used 60 Vbeta primers and 13 Jbeta primers. The repertoire was sequenced with immunoSEQ multiplex PCR; TCRdb's copy has only in-frame clones and lacks some. This sample has roughly 99,000 clones, with 79% found just once. Sequencing input: PBMCs. These receptors came from a male donor in good health and CMV-seropositive.

The CDR3 nucleotides are TGTGCCAGCAGTGAAAGAGGGTTAGGTACCGAAGCTTTCTTT. This encodes CASSERGLGTEAFF. The J gene is TRBJ1-1, the V gene TRBV2; D unclear. Germline V CDR1 and CDR2: SNHLY, FYNNEI. Trimming cost V 2 bases and J 8 bases, with 15 bases left between them. CDR3 length: 14 amino acids.

There are a few counts of this clone. This sequence joins TRBV30 and TRBJ1-4, with TRBD1 as a possible D gene (6 bases). Trimming stripped 2 bases from V and 5 bases from J, with 12 bases between. Germline CDR1 is GTSNPN and CDR2 is SVGIG (reference sequence). The CDR3 spans 14 residues. DNA for the CDR3: TGTGCCTGGAGTCTACAGGGATCGAATGAAAAACTGTTTTTT. It is translated as CAWSLQGSNEKLFF.

This rearrangement joins TRBV4-3 to TRBJ2-7, with D possibly matching TRBD2 (6 bases). This CDR3 has 15 amino acids. Germline V gives CDR1 LGHNA, CDR2 YSLEER. V lost 4 bases and J 2 bases, leaving 15 bases between the germline ends. CDR3 protein: CASSLMRGGPYEQYF. In nucleotides, the CDR3 is TGCGCCAGCAGCCTTATGAGGGGAGGACCCTACGAGCAGTACTTC.

This clone was seen only once. The chain carries TRBV27 and TRBJ1-6, with D possibly being TRBD1 (6 bases). The CDR3 covers 15 residues. Germline V gives CDR1 MNHEY, CDR2 SMNVEV (reference sequence). V lost 3 bases to trimming and J lost 7 bases, with 13 bases between them. The DNA for the CDR3 is TGTGCCAGCAGTTTCCGCAGGGGCCTCAATTCACCCCTCCACTTT. Translating gives CASSFRRGLNSPLHF.

The gene calls are TRBV5-1 and TRBJ1-2; maybe TRBD1 (5 bases). The V end lost 0 bases, the J end lost 0 bases, and 9 bases lay between the germline ends. Looked up from germline, CDR1 is SGHRS and CDR2 is YFSETQ. There are 15 residues in the CDR3. The CDR3 region is CASSLGQTSNYGYTF. The DNA for the CDR3 is TGCGCCAGCAGCTTGGGACAGACCTCTAACTATGGCTACACCTTC. Looking up the rest from reference TRBV5-1 and TRBJ1-2 gives the full variable domain: KAGVTQTPRYLIKTRGQQVTLSCSPISGHRSVSWYQQTPGQGLQFLFEYFSETQRNKGNFPGRFSGRQFSNSRSEMNVSTLELGDSALYLCASSLGQTSNYGYTFGSGTRLTVV.

The chain is built from TRBV6-5 and TRBJ2-7; perhaps TRBD1 as D (6 bases). The germline V gene encodes CDR1 MNHEY and CDR2 SVGAGI. V was pared by 5 bases and J by 6 bases, with 14 bases between. This CDR3 has 13 amino acids. CDR3 nucleotides: TGTGCCAGCAGTCCACAGGGCCCGCTCGAGCAGTACTTC. Translated: CASSPQGPLEQYF.

The chain is built from TRBV27 and TRBJ1-2; 10 bases line up with TRBD1. CDR3 length equals 12 residues. Trimming cost V 6 bases and J 7 bases; bases outside gene matches: 2. Germline CDR1 reads MNHEY; CDR2 reads SMNVEV (reference sequence). The CDR3 coding sequence is TGTGCCAGCAGGAGGACAGGGGGTGGCTACACCTTC. It yields the protein CASRRTGGGYTF.

The gene calls are TRBV27 and TRBJ2-7, with 8 bases that match TRBD2. The CDR3 contains 13 residues. The ends lost 6 bases at V and 1 base at J; junction bases unmatched: 2. The germline gives CDR1 MNHEY, CDR2 SMNVEV (reference sequence). The DNA of the CDR3 is TGTGCCAGCAGGGTAGCGGGGTCCTACGAGCAGTACTTC. This gives the protein CASRVAGSYEQYF.

The chain has TRBV27 and TRBJ1-2; 10 nucleotides agree with TRBD1. Germline loops: CDR1 MNHEY, CDR2 SMNVEV (reference sequence). The CDR3 spans 16 residues. The J segment lost 8 bases and the V segment lost 3 bases, leaving 12 bases of the junction unmatched. The CDR3 is CASSFSSGTGDFGYTF. Here the CDR3 DNA reads TGTGCCAGCAGTTTCTCCTCCGGGACAGGGGATTTCGGCTACACCTTC.

The rearrangement links TRBV1 to TRBJ2-7; the table names TRBD2, a call not compared with the DNA. TRBV1 is listed as a pseudogene. This CDR3 has 14 amino acids. In DNA form, the CDR3 reads TGCACCAGCAGCCAAGATGGCGGGGACTACGAGCAGTACTTC. It specifies CTSSQDGGDYEQYF.

The chain carries TRBV19 and TRBJ2-1; D is possibly TRBD2 (7 bases). This CDR3 comprises 17 residues. Germline loops: CDR1 LNHDA, CDR2 SQIVND (reference sequence). V was trimmed by 6 bases and J by 0 bases, leaving 18 bases between them. CDR3 DNA: TGTGCCAGTAGCCCAGGGGCGGGGGTTCCCTCCTACAATGAGCAGTTCTTC. Protein product: CASSPGAGVPSYNEQFF.

The rearrangement links TRBV6-1 to TRBJ2-1; perhaps TRBD1 as D (6 bases). The CDR3 runs 15 residues. In germline, CDR1 is MNHNS, CDR2 SASEGT. The ends were cut back, 6 bases at V and 1 base at J, with 13 bases in the middle. The CDR3 nucleotides read TGTGCCAGCAGCCTTACAGGGTCATCCTACAATGAGCAGTTCTTC. This gives the protein CASSLTGSSYNEQFF.

The rearrangement joins TRBV2 to TRBJ1-5; weak D call: TRBD1 (6 bases). CDR3 length: 15 residues. In germline, CDR1 is SNHLY, CDR2 FYNNEI. V was shortened by 6 bases and J by 2 bases, with 14 bases between the two germline ends. The CDR3 spells CASRQQGGGNQPQHF. The CDR3 DNA reads TGTGCCAGCAGGCAACAGGGCGGCGGCAATCAGCCCCAGCATTTT.

The count of this clone is one. This sequence joins TRBV30 and TRBJ1-2; TRBD1 matches 7 bases. Germline CDR1 reads GTSNPN; CDR2 reads SVGIG (reference sequence). Germline trimming cut 3 bases from V and 10 bases from J; bases unmatched to any gene: 8. This CDR3 contains 12 residues. CDR3: CAWSRDSENYTF. In nucleotides, the CDR3 is TGTGCCTGGAGCCGGGACAGCGAAAACTACACCTTC. Complete variable domain (other parts from reference TRBV30 and TRBJ1-2): SQTIHQWPATLVQPVGSPLSLECTVEGTSNPNLYWYRQAAGRGLQLLFYSVGIGQISSEVPQNLSASRPQDRQFILSSKKLLLSDSGFYLCAWSRDSENYTFGSGTRLTVV.

This clone was counted a few times. This chain uses TRBV6-5 with TRBJ1-2; maybe TRBD1 (6 bases). Between the trimmed V and J ends, which lost 5 bases and 3 bases, there was a span of 16 bases. The CDR3 length is 15 residues. CDR1 MNHEY and CDR2 SVGAGI come from the germline V gene. The CDR3 loop reads CASSTRRTDHYGYTF. DNA for the CDR3: TGTGCCAGCAGTACGAGAAGGACAGACCACTATGGCTACACCTTC.

The chain recombines TRBV5-1 with TRBJ1-2; the D gene is possibly TRBD1 (5 bases). Germline loops: CDR1 SGHRS, CDR2 YFSETQ. CDR3 size: 12 residues. Trimming left V 4 bases short and J 8 bases short, with 12 bases between. The CDR3, as DNA: TGCGCCAGCAGCCCGGGGGAATGGGGCTACACCTTC. Translation: CASSPGEWGYTF. Using reference TRBV5-1 and TRBJ1-2 for the parts outside the CDR3, the full variable domain is KAGVTQTPRYLIKTRGQQVTLSCSPISGHRSVSWYQQTPGQGLQFLFEYFSETQRNKGNFPGRFSGRQFSNSRSEMNVSTLELGDSALYLCASSPGEWGYTFGSGTRLTVV.

The chain combines TRBV4-2 with TRBJ1-1; D uncertain. Germline V gene data show CDR1 as LGHNA and CDR2 as YNFKEQ. Deletions cut 1 base from V and 4 bases from J, with 13 bases between. The CDR3 is 15 amino acids. CDR3 coding DNA: TGTGCCAGCAGCCAAGGTAATTCGGGGTTCACTGAAGCTTTCTTT. This encodes CASSQGNSGFTEAFF.

V gene TRBV5-1 combines with J gene TRBJ1-6, with 9 bases matching TRBD1. This CDR3 spans 15 amino acids. The trim removed 0 bases at V and 10 bases at J, leaving 5 bases unmatched. Germline V gene data show CDR1 as SGHRS and CDR2 as YFSETQ. The CDR3 DNA follows: TGCGCCAGCAGCTTGGACGGGACAGGGAAATCACCCCTCCACTTT. The encoded protein is CASSLDGTGKSPLHF.

The V and J genes are TRBV30 and TRBJ1-5; perhaps TRBD1 as D (5 bases). V gave up 0 bases and J gave up 6 bases, with 12 bases separating them. The CDR3 totals 14 residues. Germline CDR1 GTSNPN, CDR2 SVGIG (reference sequence). The CDR3 coding sequence is TGTGCCTGGAGTGTCATGACAGTTGGTCAGCCCCAGCATTTT. It yields the protein CAWSVMTVGQPQHF.

V and J are TRBV7-9 and TRBJ2-7, with 7 bases matching TRBD1. The germline CDR1 and CDR2 sequences are SEHNR and FQNEAQ (reference sequence). The CDR3 runs 17 residues. V gave up 3 bases and J gave up 5 bases; unmatched junction bases: 16. The DNA of the CDR3 is TGTGCCAGCAGCTTCTTTCCCGCACGTGGGACAGCTCACGAGCAGTACTTC. It specifies CASSFFPARGTAHEQYF.